Listed here are 16 T cell receptor beta chains from one sample, sequenced in a study of neurological immune-mediated disorders. TCRdb processed the 5' RACE reads anew with MiXCR; each CDR3 protein has one entry. This table holds tens of thousands of distinct CDR3 sequences, about 2.5% found once. Sequences were obtained from PBMCs. These receptors were taken from a man in his fifties with multiple sclerosis.

This clonotype was seen at least ten times. The CDR3 DNA reads TGTGCCAGCTCAGGGAGGGCAGGGCCCGAAAAACTGTTTTTT. Residues: CASSGRAGPEKLFF. The chain is built from TRBV6-1 and TRBJ1-4; possibly TRBD1 for D (5 bases). Germline CDR1 and CDR2: MNHNS and SASEGT. The CDR3 extends over 14 amino acids. V was pared by 8 bases and J by 8 bases, with 18 bases between.

This clonotype was seen many times. The gene calls are TRBV12-3 or TRBV12-4 and TRBJ1-2, with D uncertain. Trimming left V 1 base short and J 5 bases short, with 8 bases between. The CDR3 length is 13 residues. CDR3 residues: CASSLVLWYGYTF. The CDR3 DNA sequence: TGTGCCAGCAGTTTAGTCCTCTGGTATGGCTACACCTTC.

This clonotype was counted at least ten times. This chain joins TRBV25-1 and TRBJ2-3; 12 nucleotides align to TRBD1. V was clipped by 8 bases and J by 4 bases; unmatched bases: 4. CDR3 length: 14 residues. Germline CDR1 is MGHDK and CDR2 is SYGVNS. CDR3 in DNA: TGTGCCAGCGAGGGACAGGGGGCTTCAGATACGCAGTATTTT. This translates into CASEGQGASDTQYF.

This clonotype was detected many times. The chain joins TRBV3-1 to TRBJ1-3; D gene ambiguous. Deletions cut 0 bases from V and 0 bases from J, with 6 bases between. Germline CDR1 reads LGHDT; CDR2 reads YNNKEL (reference sequence). The CDR3 runs 15 residues. The CDR3 DNA reads as TGTGCCAGCAGCCAAGATACGGTCTCTGGAAACACCATATATTTT. Protein sequence: CASSQDTVSGNTIYF.

This clonotype was counted at least ten times. The chain has TRBV4-2 and TRBJ2-5, with 7 bases that match TRBD2. Germline V CDR1 and CDR2: LGHNA, YNFKEQ. This CDR3 contains 14 residues. Trimming cost V 0 bases and J 7 bases; bases outside gene matches: 5. CDR3 sequence reads: CASSQDAGRATQYF. The CDR3 DNA is TGTGCCAGCAGCCAAGATGCAGGGAGGGCGACCCAGTACTTC.

In its sample, this clonotype was seen many times. The CDR3 sequence: CASSSRQPPETQYF. The CDR3 DNA reads TGTGCCAGCAGCTCAAGACAGCCCCCAGAGACCCAGTACTTC. The rearrangement joins TRBV5-5 to TRBJ2-5; possibly TRBD1 for D (5 bases). Germline CDR1 reads SGHKS; CDR2 reads YYEKEE (reference sequence). The germline V and J ends were trimmed by 3 bases and 4 bases, with 13 bases remaining between them. This CDR3 has 14 residues.

This clonotype was detected many times. The CDR3 loop reads CASSSPAGRGRETQYF. The CDR3 region has the DNA TGTGCCAGCAGCTCCCCGGCAGGGAGAGGACGAGAGACCCAGTACTTC. The chain links TRBV9 to TRBJ2-5, with D perhaps assigned TRBD1 or TRBD2 (5 bases each). The CDR3 sequence is 16 residues long. From germline, CDR1 is SGDLS and CDR2 YYNGEE. Trimming cost V 4 bases and J 4 bases, with 20 bases left between them. The whole variable domain, filled in from reference TRBV9 and TRBJ2-5, reads DSGVTQTPKHLITATGQRVTLRCSPRSGDLSVYWYQQSLDQGLQFLIQYYNGEERAKGNILERFSAQQFPDLHSELNLSSLELGDSALYFCASSSPAGRGRETQYFGPGTRLLVL.

This clonotype appeared many times. The chain joins TRBV5-1 to TRBJ2-7, with unresolved D. With 9 bases removed from V and 0 bases from J, the gap between germline ends came to 22 bases. Germline V CDR1 and CDR2: SGHRS, YFSETQ. This CDR3 is built from 16 residues. The CDR3 nucleotides read TGCGCCACCAGACCCTGGGCAGCCCCCAGCTCCTACGAGCAGTACTTC. Translating gives CATRPWAAPSSYEQYF.

The sample holds many counts of this clonotype. The rearrangement uses TRBV29-1 and TRBJ2-7, with 7 bases matching TRBD1. After removal of 6 bases from V and 3 bases from J, the junction contained 5 bases not matched to a gene. Germline V lookup: CDR1 SQVTM, CDR2 ANQGSEA. This CDR3 is 12 amino acids long. The CDR3 protein is CSVNRGGYEQYF. CDR3 coding DNA: TGCAGCGTAAACAGGGGTGGCTACGAGCAGTACTTC.

In its sample, this clonotype was seen many times. The chain carries TRBV6-5 and TRBJ1-3; D not certain. V was trimmed by 2 bases and J by 3 bases, leaving 8 bases between them. The CDR3 is 14 amino acids. Germline CDR1 is MNHEY and CDR2 is SVGAGI. CDR3: CASSYQAGGNTIYF. In DNA form, the CDR3 reads TGTGCCAGCAGTTACCAGGCGGGTGGAAACACCATATATTTT.

This clonotype was detected ten times or more. The chain uses TRBV7-2 and TRBJ2-1, with D hard to call. Trimming took 3 bases from V and 0 from J, leaving 12 bases between them. This CDR3 has 16 residues. The germline V gene has CDR1 SGHTA and CDR2 FQGNSA. The CDR3 DNA sequence: TGTGCCAGCAGCTTTGCCCCCTTAATCTCCTACAATGAGCAGTTCTTC. Protein: CASSFAPLISYNEQFF.

This clonotype was counted ten times or more. This chain uses TRBV9 with TRBJ2-3; D remains unclear. Germline V gives CDR1 SGDLS, CDR2 YYNGEE. Trimming left V 4 bases short and J 4 bases short, with 10 bases between. CDR3 length equals 13 residues. CDR3 amino acids: CASSSSYPDTQYF. Here the CDR3 DNA reads TGTGCCAGCAGCTCGAGTTATCCAGATACGCAGTATTTT.

This chain joins TRBV19 and TRBJ1-5; possibly TRBD1 for D (5 bases). The CDR3 covers 13 residues. V shed 4 bases and J shed 4 bases, with 8 bases lying between them. Germline values: CDR1 LNHDA, CDR2 SQIVND (reference sequence). CDR3 DNA sequence: TGTGCCAGTAGTACGGGGGATAATCAGCCCCAGCATTTT. This gives the protein CASSTGDNQPQHF.

This clonotype came up many times. This chain connects TRBV5-1 to TRBJ1-5; 10 bases fit TRBD1. There are 15 residues in the CDR3. CDR1 and CDR2 from the germline V gene are SGHRS and YFSETQ. The V gene end was trimmed by 0 bases and the J gene end by 5 bases; junction bases not matched to a gene: 2. Here the CDR3 DNA reads TGCGCCAGCAGCTTGGATGGGACAGGGGATCAGCCCCAGCATTTT. Protein: CASSLDGTGDQPQHF.

This clonotype has at least ten counts. The V and J genes are TRBV12-3 or TRBV12-4 and TRBJ2-3; perhaps TRBD2 as D (6 bases). The length of the CDR3 is 15 residues. Trimming shortened V by 6 bases and J by 6 bases, and 19 bases separated the two germline ends. CDR3 sequence reads: CASRTGSQVLDTQYF. The CDR3 coding sequence is TGTGCCAGCAGAACCGGGAGTCAAGTGCTGGATACGCAGTATTTT.

In this sample, this clonotype turned up many times. The V call is TRBV28, the J call TRBJ1-5; 7 nucleotides line up with TRBD1. The V segment lost 4 bases and the J segment 4 bases; nucleotides outside the gene matches: 4. CDR1 is MDHEN and CDR2 is SYDVKM in the germline V gene. This CDR3 is 14 amino acids long. The CDR3 protein is CASSSPGQNQPQHF. The CDR3 coding sequence is TGTGCCAGCAGTTCACCGGGACAGAATCAGCCCCAGCATTTT. Full variable domain (rest looked up from reference TRBV28 and TRBJ1-5): DVKVTQSSRYLVKRTGEKVFLECVQDMDHENMFWYRQDPGLGLRLIYFSYDVKMKEKGDIPEGYSVSREKKERFSLILESASTNQTSMYLCASSSPGQNQPQHFGDGTRLSIL.